This entry describes one T cell receptor beta chain. Its target is unknown. The entry originates in a study of molecular identifiers for immune sequencing clone quantification. Study-wide findings and caveats: Jurkat TCR RNA from one cell was spiked into about a million naive cells, and it was reportedly detectable there. For effector cells, clones above 20 RNA copies held over 97% of molecules; for naive cells, under 1%.

CD8+CD4-CCR7+CD45RA+ sorting gave the naive CD8 T cells. Bulk TCR library preparation followed previously described methods with listed TCR primers. A single record per CDR3 protein comes from TCRdb applying MiXCR to the PCR reads. Of about 630,000 distinct CDR3 sequences in the sample, roughly 23% are singletons; the top ten hold about 0.8%. CDR3 length equals 12 residues. Germline V gene sequence: CDR1 SGDLS, CDR2 YYNGEE. Trimming took 4 bases from V and 12 from J, leaving 14 bases between them. The chain is built from TRBV9 and TRBJ2-1; D not resolved. This receptor was taken from a human donor in good health. Some libraries in this study had Jurkat cell RNA spiked in. The material sequenced was naive CD8+ T cells from blood, with Jurkat cell RNA spiked in. Subset in this sample: FACS-sorted CD8+CD4-CCR7+CD45RA+ naive T cells. The CDR3 protein is CASSTASYGQFF. For the CDR3, the DNA is TGTGCCAGCAGCACAGCCTCCTATGGGCAGTTCTTC.